In its sample, the clone carrying this T cell receptor beta chain was seen a few times. Antigen: not known. The sample is drawn from a study of blood T cells in healthy people across ages. Looked up from germline, CDR1 is DFQATT and CDR2 is SNEGSKA (reference sequence). The CDR3 is 12 residues long. V was clipped by 5 bases and J by 1 base, with 8 bases between them. Sample-barcoded 5' priming and a J-beta primer mix drove a second PCR of about 6 to 12 cycles. TCRdb fed the 5' RACE reads into MiXCR, producing one record per CDR3 protein. The profile covers some 550,000 distinct CDR3 sequences, with 40% to 55% appearing a single time and around 23% taken by the ten largest. Study results and caveats: With naive T cell percentage, TCR beta diversity showed a strong correlation. Donor CMV infection status was unknown, possibly confounding age-related changes in expanded clonotypes. Unsorted PBMC material precluded a definitive naive versus antigen-experienced comparison.

Extracted total RNA amounted to at least 6 micrograms for each sample. This chain uses TRBV20-1 with TRBJ2-5; D is perhaps TRBD1 (6 bases). Sequenced input: blood. This clonotype was obtained from an elderly man in good health. CDR3 DNA: TGCAGTGCTTGGACAGTCCAAGAGACCCAGTACTTC. This codes for CSAWTVQETQYF.